The rows below give T cell receptor beta chains drawn from one sample of a study of T-cell memory formation after mild COVID-19. MiXCR was run by TCRdb on the 5' RACE reads, yielding one entry per CDR3 protein. Of under 250,000 distinct CDR3 sequences listed, approximately 15% are singletons. Material: PBMCs or a T cell subset sorted from them (not recorded which). The receptors stem from an adult woman who had mild COVID-19 (a few samples of this study predate the infection). Cell type and time point are not known. The conserved cysteine and the conserved F or W are not part of the CDR3 here. Each record gives: V gene, J gene, clone size, CDR3 protein. The listing skips clone size in some rows; elsewhere it reads once, few, many or a size class.

V gene: TRBV15
J gene: TRBJ1-5
clone size: -
CDR3 protein: ATSRDFNGEPQH

V gene: TRBV9
J gene: TRBJ2-1
clone size: -
CDR3 protein: ASSVDVNNEQF

V gene: TRBV6-1
J gene: TRBJ2-2
clone size: -
CDR3 protein: ASRLGGQVNTGELF

V gene: TRBV19
J gene: TRBJ2-5
clone size: -
CDR3 protein: ASSGTGGKETQY

V gene: TRBV10-3
J gene: TRBJ2-6
clone size: -
CDR3 protein: AIGWAGREFSGANVLT

V gene: TRBV12-3/TRBV12-4
J gene: TRBJ2-7
clone size: once
CDR3 protein: ASSTGTSFYEQY

V gene: TRBV7-9
J gene: TRBJ2-1
clone size: -
CDR3 protein: ASSGASKTGTGVGNEQF

V gene: TRBV20-1
J gene: TRBJ2-1
clone size: few
CDR3 protein: SARFSGYSYNEQF

V gene: TRBV11-3
J gene: TRBJ2-1
clone size: many
CDR3 protein: ASSLDLLAGGDNEQF

V gene: TRBV5-1
J gene: TRBJ1-1
clone size: few
CDR3 protein: ASSMGQPLTEAF

V gene: TRBV12-3/TRBV12-4
J gene: TRBJ1-2
clone size: -
CDR3 protein: ASSRQNLRGGYT

V gene: TRBV5-1
J gene: TRBJ2-3
clone size: -
CDR3 protein: ASSSGGQGADTQY

V gene: TRBV24-1
J gene: TRBJ2-3
clone size: -
CDR3 protein: ATSPPGDLGTDTQY

V gene: TRBV5-4
J gene: TRBJ1-1
clone size: -
CDR3 protein: ASNLQGTPGTEAF

V gene: TRBV18
J gene: TRBJ2-1
clone size: few
CDR3 protein: ASSVTGRDENEQF

V gene: TRBV19
J gene: TRBJ2-2
clone size: few
CDR3 protein: ASRKGTVIGNTGELF

V gene: TRBV5-4
J gene: TRBJ2-1
clone size: -
CDR3 protein: ASSQGTDQGQF

V gene: TRBV11-1
J gene: TRBJ2-7
clone size: -
CDR3 protein: ASSLSGGPSYEQY